In its sample, the clone carrying this T cell receptor beta chain was seen once. Deletions cut 0 bases from V and 1 base from J, with 22 bases between. The CDR3 totals 20 residues. Germline V gene data show CDR1 as LGHDT and CDR2 as YNNKEL (reference sequence). The data are from a study of T cell responses to AZD1222 COVID-19 vaccine. Profiling relied on immunoSEQ multiplex PCR, and the TCRdb table lists in-frame clones only, not all of them. The data contain roughly 180,000 clones, 80% to 90% of them seen just once; the ten biggest clones take up 6.9%. The TCR comes from an adult in good health. This chain connects TRBV3-1 (or the pseudogene TRBV3-2) to TRBJ2-1; D is perhaps TRBD1 or TRBD2 (5 bases each). The sample was peripheral blood, taken on day 0 of AZD1222 vaccination. The CDR3 region has the DNA TGTGCCAGCAGCCAAGATCTCGCAGGTTCAAGGGGAGAATCCTACAATGAGCAGTTCTTC. Translated: CASSQDLAGSRGESYNEQFF.